These T cell receptor beta chains were read from a single sample in a study of OX40 agonist ivuxolimab in advanced cancers. The assay was immunoSEQ multiplex PCR, and TCRdb's table has in-frame clones only and misses some. Of about 79,000 clones in the sample, 70% to 90% are singletons; the top ten hold over 3%. Sequences were derived from CD4+ or CD8+ T cells sorted from blood, sampled in a trial of the OX40 agonist ivuxolimab. These receptor sequences come from an adult with an advanced solid tumor such as melanoma, head and neck, liver or kidney cancer. Each CDR3 is given with its conserved first and last residue. D genes are given only for firm matches. Not every row has a clone size; where given, it reads once, few, many or a size class.

>.|TRBJ2-7|.|TRBV19
TGTGCCAGTAGACGAAACGGGGACTCCTACGAGCAGTACTTC
CASRRNGDSYEQYF
>.|TRBJ2-1|TRBD1|TRBV5-5
TGTGCCAGCAGCGTCCGGGACAGATACTACAATGAGCAGTTCTTC
CASSVRDRYYNEQFF
>.|TRBJ1-5|TRBD1|TRBV6-1
TGTGCCAGCAATCGGGGGACAGGGGTGGAGCAGCCCCAGCATTTT
CASNRGTGVEQPQHF
>.|TRBJ2-7|.|TRBV27
TGTGCCAGCAGTTTAGGGAGGACCCCCTACGAGCAGTACTTC
CASSLGRTPYEQYF
>once|TRBJ2-7|.|TRBV28
TGTGCCAGCAGTTTACCGTCCCAGTACGAGCAGTACTTC
CASSLPSQYEQYF
>.|TRBJ2-2|TRBD2|TRBV28
TGTGCCAGCAGTTTCTTGGGACTAGCGGGAGGGCCGTGGACCGGGGAGCTGTTTTTT
CASSFLGLAGGPWTGELFF
>.|TRBJ2-2|.|TRBV28
TGTGCCAGCAGTTTTCGTCTTTCTCAACAGGGCATGACCGGGGAGCTGTTTTTT
CASSFRLSQQGMTGELFF
>.|TRBJ2-7|TRBD1|TRBV6-6
TGTGCCAGCAGGCAGGGACAGGGCCTGGGGGAGCAGTACTTC
CASRQGQGLGEQYF
>.|TRBJ2-7|.|TRBV5-1
TGCGCCAGCAGCTTGGGGCATCCGGGGTTCGCCTACGAGCAGTACTTC
CASSLGHPGFAYEQYF
>.|TRBJ2-1|.|TRBV2
TGTGCCAGCAGCGTCCTTCTCGACCGAGAGCAGTTCTTC
CASSVLLDREQFF
>once|TRBJ2-2|TRBD2|TRBV9
TGTGCCAGCAGTGTCTCGGCGGGGGACACCGGGGAGCTGTTTTTT
CASSVSAGDTGELFF
>.|TRBJ2-2|TRBD2|TRBV10-3
TGTGCCATCAGTGAGCGGGAGGCCCCGAACACCGGGGAGCTGTTTTTT
CAISEREAPNTGELFF
>once|TRBJ2-7|.|TRBV5-7
TGTGCCAGCAGGGAAAGACCGGGTGGTTACGAGCAGTACTTC
CASRERPGGYEQYF
>.|TRBJ2-7|TRBD1|TRBV27
TGTGCCAGCAGTTTAAAAGTCGGGGCCAGGGGGTACGAGCAGTACTTC
CASSLKVGARGYEQYF
>.|TRBJ1-1|.|TRBV7-6
TGTGCCAGCAGCCCTTCGGGGGGCACTGAAGCTTTCTTT
CASSPSGGTEAFF
>.|TRBJ1-2|TRBD1|TRBV28
TGTGCCAGCAGTACCGGGACAGGGATGAGCTATGGCTACACCTTC
CASSTGTGMSYGYTF
>.|TRBJ1-1|.|TRBV2
TGTGCCAGCAGCGAACTACAGCCTCCCGTACGAAAGGTCTTT
CASSELQPPVRKVF
>.|TRBJ2-7|.|TRBV5-5
TGTGCCAGGGATGTCCGGGAGCACACCTACGAGCAGTACTTC
CARDVREHTYEQYF
>.|TRBJ2-7|.|TRBV10-1
TGCGCCAGCAGTGAGCTTTGGGATTACTACGAGCAGTACTTC
CASSELWDYYEQYF
>.|TRBJ2-7|TRBD2|TRBV11-3
TGTGCCAGCAGCAAGCGGGGGGGCACCTACGAGCAGTACTTC
CASSKRGGTYEQYF
>.|TRBJ1-4|.|TRBV4-1
TGCGCCAGCAGCCAAGAGTGGGCGCGGGAAAAACTGTTTTTT
CASSQEWAREKLFF
>.|TRBJ1-1|.|TRBV18
TGTGCCAGCTCACCTCCCATGAACACTGAAGCTTTCTTT
CASSPPMNTEAFF
>.|TRBJ2-1|TRBD2|TRBV7-3
TGTGCCAGCAGCTTAGCTAGCGGGAGTTTTAATGAGCAGTTCTTC
CASSLASGSFNEQFF
>.|TRBJ2-1|TRBD2|TRBV9
TGTGCCAGCAGCGTAGCCGGGACTAGATACAATGAGCAGTTCTTC
CASSVAGTRYNEQFF
>.|TRBJ1-2|.|TRBV11-1
TGTGCCAGCAGCTTAGCGCTTTCCACTTATGGCTACACCTTC
CASSLALSTYGYTF
>.|TRBJ2-7|.|TRBV11-2
TGTGCCAGCGGACGACAGCGGAACGTGGAGCAGTACTTC
CASGRQRNVEQYF
>once|TRBJ2-1|TRBD1|TRBV11-3
TGTGCCAGCAGCCCGGGACAGGGAGTTGAGCAGTTCTTC
CASSPGQGVEQFF
>.|TRBJ1-1|TRBD1|TRBV7-2
TGTGCCAGCAGCCTCAGGGGGGCGAACACTGAAGCTTTCTTT
CASSLRGANTEAFF
>.|TRBJ2-1|TRBD2|TRBV7-3
TGTGCCAGCAGCTTAAACTTAGCGGGGCCCTTCAATGAGCAGTTCTTC
CASSLNLAGPFNEQFF